Below are 5 T cell receptor beta chains sequenced from a single sample in a study of cytomegalovirus exposure and HLA in healthy donors. PCR employed 60 Vbeta and 13 Jbeta primers. Only in-frame clones appear in the TCRdb table, and some are missing; sequencing was by immunoSEQ multiplex PCR. This sample has hundreds of thousands of clones, with 60% to 80% found just once. Sequenced input: PBMCs. The receptors shown here come from a male donor in good health and CMV-seronegative.

This chain links TRBV27 with TRBJ1-5, with TRBD1 as a possible D gene (6 bases). The CDR3 runs to 16 residues. V lost 4 bases to trimming and J lost 0 bases, with 13 bases between them. CDR1 and CDR2 from the germline V gene are MNHEY and SMNVEV (reference sequence). This CDR3 reads CASSSGTRYSNQPQHF. The CDR3 coding sequence is TGTGCCAGCAGTTCCGGGACACGTTATAGCAATCAGCCCCAGCATTTT.

V usage is TRBV7-9 and J usage is TRBJ1-3; D is possibly TRBD1 (6 bases). This CDR3 spans 17 amino acids. Germline CDR1 SEHNR, CDR2 FQNEAQ (reference sequence). V was clipped by 1 base and J by 1 base, with 14 bases between them. In DNA, the CDR3 is TGTGCCAGCAGCTTAGTTACAGGGAAACAATCTGGAAACACCATATATTTT. It codes for CASSLVTGKQSGNTIYF.

The chain combines TRBV15 with TRBJ2-5; TRBD2 might be the D (6 bases). V was clipped by 1 base and J by 8 bases, with 17 bases between them. The germline CDR1 and CDR2 sequences are LNHNV and YYDKDF (reference sequence). The CDR3 is 15 residues long. The CDR3 spells CATSRGTTREDTQYF. The CDR3 region has the DNA TGTGCCACCAGCAGAGGGACCACGAGGGAGGATACCCAGTACTTC.

This rearrangement joins TRBV19 to TRBJ1-5, with D hard to call. Trimming stripped 1 base from V and 5 bases from J, with 6 bases between. Germline loops: CDR1 LNHDA, CDR2 SQIVND (reference sequence). The CDR3 length is 13 residues. The CDR3 is CASSIGSYQPQHF. CDR3 DNA sequence: TGTGCCAGTAGTATAGGTAGTTATCAGCCCCAGCATTTT.

The chain has TRBV6-5 and TRBJ2-1; 8 nucleotides line up with TRBD1. Germline CDR1 reads MNHEY; CDR2 reads SVGAGI. Germline trimming cut 5 bases from V and 10 bases from J; bases unmatched to any gene: 10. CDR3 size: 14 residues. The chain's CDR3 is CASSTTTTGGEQFF. DNA for the CDR3: TGTGCCAGCAGTACGACAACAACAGGGGGGGAGCAGTTCTTC.